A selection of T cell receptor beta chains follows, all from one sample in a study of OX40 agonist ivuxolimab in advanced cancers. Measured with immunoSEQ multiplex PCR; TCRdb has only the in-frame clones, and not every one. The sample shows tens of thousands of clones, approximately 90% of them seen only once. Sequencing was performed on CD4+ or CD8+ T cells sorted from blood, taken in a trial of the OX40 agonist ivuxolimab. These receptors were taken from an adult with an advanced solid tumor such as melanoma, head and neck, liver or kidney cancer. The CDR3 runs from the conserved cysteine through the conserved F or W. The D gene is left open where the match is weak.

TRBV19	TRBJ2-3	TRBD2	CASSILGTSGRTDTQYF	TGTGCCAGTAGTATCCTTGGGACTAGCGGGAGAACAGATACGCAGTATTTT
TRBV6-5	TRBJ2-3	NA	CASSTDRLGTDTQYF	TGTGCCAGCAGTACTGACAGATTGGGCACAGATACGCAGTATTTT
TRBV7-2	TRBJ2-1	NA	CASSQGLIRGWHEQFF	TGTGCCAGCAGCCAAGGCCTCATCCGGGGTTGGCATGAGCAGTTCTTC
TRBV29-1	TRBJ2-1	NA	CSVVGEVGTEVDEQFF	TGCAGCGTTGTTGGGGAAGTCGGGACGGAAGTCGATGAGCAGTTCTTC
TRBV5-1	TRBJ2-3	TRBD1	CASSQPRGDTQYF	TGCGCCAGCAGCCAGCCCAGGGGGGATACGCAGTATTTT
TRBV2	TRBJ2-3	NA	CASSDHTDTQYF	TGTGCCAGCAGTGACCACACAGATACGCAGTATTTT
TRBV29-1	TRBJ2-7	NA	CSVEGGYEQYF	TGCAGCGTTGAAGGGGGTTACGAGCAGTACTTC
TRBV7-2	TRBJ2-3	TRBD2	CASSLELAGGDTQYF	TGTGCCAGCAGCTTAGAGTTGGCGGGAGGAGATACGCAGTATTTT
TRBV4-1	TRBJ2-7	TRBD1	CASSQARGGLYEQYF	TGCGCCAGCAGCCAAGCTAGAGGGGGCCTCTACGAGCAGTACTTC
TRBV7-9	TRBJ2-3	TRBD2	CASSPPAGANTQYF	TGTGCCAGCAGCCCTCCGGCGGGAGCGAATACGCAGTATTTT
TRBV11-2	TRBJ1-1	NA	CASSAGVNTEAFF	TGTGCCAGCAGCGCAGGAGTAAACACTGAAGCTTTCTTT
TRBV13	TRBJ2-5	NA	CASSNRDLGEETQYF	TGTGCCAGCAGCAACCGGGACCTGGGGGAAGAGACCCAGTACTTC
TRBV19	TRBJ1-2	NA	CASSIPNYGYTF	TGTGCCAGTAGTATACCAAACTATGGCTACACCTTC
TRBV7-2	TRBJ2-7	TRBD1	CASSLQGQESYEQYF	TGTGCCAGCAGCTTACAGGGACAGGAGTCCTACGAGCAGTACTTC
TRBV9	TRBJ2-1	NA	CASSVGLGGYNEQFF	TGTGCCAGCAGCGTAGGGTTGGGGGGATACAATGAGCAGTTCTTC
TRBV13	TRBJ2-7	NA	CASSFSSVRFSHSYEQYF	TGTGCCAGCAGCTTCTCAAGTGTGCGCTTTTCTCACTCCTACGAGCAGTACTTC
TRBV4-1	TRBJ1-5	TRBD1	CASSQQDRGDQPQHF	TGCGCCAGCAGCCAACAGGACAGGGGGGATCAGCCCCAGCATTTT